One and the same sample provided the 11 T cell receptor beta chains below, sequenced in a study of blood T cell repertoires in COVID-19. The repertoire was sequenced with immunoSEQ multiplex PCR; TCRdb's copy has only in-frame clones and lacks some. Of 470,000 or so clones in the sample, 75% to 90% were seen once. Material for sequencing was peripheral blood. The source of these receptors is a woman younger than 45 with acute or convalescent COVID-19.

V and J are TRBV5-1 and TRBJ1-3; D is ambiguous. Trimming removed 0 bases at V and 2 bases at J, with 12 bases between. Germline V lookup: CDR1 SGHRS, CDR2 YFSETQ. This CDR3 comprises 16 residues. The CDR3 region is CASSLVPPGTGNTIYF. CDR3 bases: TGCGCCAGCAGCTTGGTACCTCCGGGGACTGGAAACACCATATATTTT.

About this clone: Other DNA sequences in this specimen translate into the identical CDR3. The chain links TRBV9 to TRBJ2-1, with 8 positions matching TRBD2. V trimming: 0 bases; J trimming: 4 bases; junction bases outside the gene matches: 6. The CDR3 sequence is 16 residues long. The V gene's germline CDR1 is SGDLS and CDR2 YYNGEE. The CDR3, as DNA: TGTGCCAGCAGCGTAGTGGGCGGGGGGAGATACAATGAGCAGTTCTTC. This codes for CASSVVGGGRYNEQFF.

This chain joins TRBV7-9 and TRBJ2-7; D might be TRBD1 (6 bases). Trimming took off 4 bases at V and 1 base at J, with 17 bases between the two ends. CDR3 size: 16 residues. Germline V gene sequence: CDR1 SEHNR, CDR2 FQNEAQ (reference sequence). Here the CDR3 DNA reads TGTGCCAGCAGCTCCACAGGGACCTCATCATCCTACGAGCAGTACTTC. It translates to CASSSTGTSSSYEQYF.

This clone was seen more than once but under ten times. CDR3 DNA: TGCGCCAGCAGCAGTGGACTGGGCGGGAACACCGGGGAGCTGTTTTTT. It specifies CASSSGLGGNTGELFF. The rearrangement joins TRBV5-1 to TRBJ2-2, with D possibly being TRBD2 (5 bases). The germline gives CDR1 SGHRS, CDR2 YFSETQ. The CDR3 length is 16 residues. V was trimmed by 4 bases and J by 1 base, leaving 14 bases between them. The variable domain in full, with the rest retrieved from reference TRBV5-1 and TRBJ2-2, is KAGVTQTPRYLIKTRGQQVTLSCSPISGHRSVSWYQQTPGQGLQFLFEYFSETQRNKGNFPGRFSGRQFSNSRSEMNVSTLELGDSALYLCASSSGLGGNTGELFFGEGSRLTVL.

The chain combines TRBV6-2 or TRBV6-3 with TRBJ2-2; D is possibly TRBD2 (6 bases). The CDR3 spans 15 residues. Germline CDR1 and CDR2: MNHEY and SVGEGT. V dropped 6 bases and J dropped 3 bases, with 14 bases sitting between them. The CDR3 sequence is CASSQRDFYTGELFF. Here the CDR3 DNA reads TGTGCCAGCAGCCAGAGGGACTTCTACACCGGGGAGCTGTTTTTT.

In DNA form, the CDR3 reads TGTGCCAGTAGTATAGATAAAGGCAGGGTCTACGAGCAGTACTTC. It encodes CASSIDKGRVYEQYF. J is TRBJ2-7 and V is TRBV19, with D perhaps matching TRBD1 (5 bases). This CDR3 has 15 residues. Trimming took 0 bases from V and 3 from J, leaving 12 bases between them. The V gene's germline CDR1 is LNHDA and CDR2 SQIVND (reference sequence).

This sequence joins TRBV11-3 and TRBJ2-5; 7 nucleotides match TRBD1. This CDR3 contains 14 residues. CDR1 is SGHNT and CDR2 is YENEEA in the germline V gene. V lost 5 bases, J lost 5 bases, and 8 bases stayed unmatched. CDR3 loop: CASSPRQGMETQYF. CDR3 DNA sequence: TGTGCCAGCAGCCCCAGACAGGGTATGGAGACCCAGTACTTC.

The chain uses TRBV28 and TRBJ2-1, with 10 bases that match TRBD2. The ends lost 6 bases at V and 4 bases at J; junction bases unmatched: 6. The V gene's germline CDR1 is MDHEN and CDR2 SYDVKM. The CDR3 extends over 15 amino acids. CDR3 sequence: CASSMSGGGYNEQFF. DNA of the CDR3: TGTGCCAGCAGCATGAGCGGGGGGGGATACAATGAGCAGTTCTTC.

The chain employs TRBV2 and TRBJ2-1; a weak D match, TRBD1 (6 bases). Germline assignment: CDR1 SNHLY and CDR2 FYNNEI. Trimming took off 6 bases at V and 9 bases at J, with 18 bases between the two ends. This CDR3 region has 14 residues. The CDR3 DNA follows: TGTGCCAGCAGCCCACGGACAGCCCGGACTGAGCAGTTCTTC. This codes for CASSPRTARTEQFF.

This rearrangement joins TRBV2 to TRBJ2-3; D might be TRBD2 (5 bases). The CDR3 contains 14 residues. The V gene lost 5 bases and the J gene lost 4 bases, with 13 bases spanning the gap. From germline, CDR1 is SNHLY and CDR2 FYNNEI. CDR3 coding DNA: TGTGCCAGCAGTCAGAGAGAGGGTGCAGATACGCAGTATTTT. The encoded protein is CASSQREGADTQYF.

The chain recombines TRBV5-4 with TRBJ1-1; D unresolved. From germline, CDR1 is SGHNT and CDR2 YYREEE (reference sequence). V was clipped by 4 bases and J by 2 bases, with 9 bases between them. The CDR3 extends over 13 amino acids. The CDR3 sequence is CASSQTRNTEAFF. In nucleotides, the CDR3 is TGTGCCAGCAGCCAAACTCGAAACACTGAAGCTTTCTTT. The full variable domain, completed using reference TRBV5-4 and TRBJ1-1, is ETGVTQSPTHLIKTRGQQVTLRCSSQSGHNTVSWYQQALGQGPQFIFQYYREEENGRGNFPPRFSGLQFPNYSSELNVNALELDDSALYLCASSQTRNTEAFFGQGTRLTVV.